The present T cell receptor beta chain was sequenced within a study of CD8+CD57+ T cells in acquired aplastic anemia. Study context: An average of roughly 3 ug of DNA was obtained from sorted CD4+ and CD8+ cells.

Patients chosen for sequencing had shown CD8+CD57+ cell expansion by flow cytometry. No therapy was given to patients before blood sampling. This clonotype has only one observation. Its matching antigen is unknown. Genomic DNA was employed as the template in profiling TCR beta VDJ and CDR3. MiXCR, run by TCRdb on the reads, gives a single entry per CDR3 protein. The data contain about 120,000 distinct CDR3 sequences, 45% to 60% of them singletons. Study-wide findings and caveats: Controls did not differ significantly from patients in CD8+ Simpson's diversity. Patients and controls turned out to have roughly 30 CD8+ CDR3 sequences in common.

Germline V gives CDR1 DFQATT, CDR2 SNEGSKA (reference sequence). Trimming pared 3 bases from V and 0 bases from J, leaving 11 bases between. This CDR3 is built from 14 residues. This chain links TRBV20-1 with TRBJ1-1; D remains unclear. The source of this sequence is a human donor with aplastic anemia. The sample comprised sorted CD4+, CD8+, or CD8+CD57+ T cells (not recorded which) from PBMCs. The CDR3 is CSASPEVLNTEAFF. Written as DNA, the CDR3 is TGCAGTGCTAGTCCGGAAGTCTTGAACACTGAAGCTTTCTTT.